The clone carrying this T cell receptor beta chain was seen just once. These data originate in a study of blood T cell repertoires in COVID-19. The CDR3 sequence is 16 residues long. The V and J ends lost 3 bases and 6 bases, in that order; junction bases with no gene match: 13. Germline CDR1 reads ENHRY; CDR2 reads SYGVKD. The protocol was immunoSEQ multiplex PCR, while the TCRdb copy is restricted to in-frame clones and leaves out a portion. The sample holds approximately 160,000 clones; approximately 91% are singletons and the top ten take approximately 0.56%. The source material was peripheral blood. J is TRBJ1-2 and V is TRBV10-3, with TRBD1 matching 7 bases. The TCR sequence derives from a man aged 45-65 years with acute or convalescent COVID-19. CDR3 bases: TGTGCCATCAGTGACGTGGGCAGGGGGGTCCGGGATGGCTACACCTTC. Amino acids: CAISDVGRGVRDGYTF.